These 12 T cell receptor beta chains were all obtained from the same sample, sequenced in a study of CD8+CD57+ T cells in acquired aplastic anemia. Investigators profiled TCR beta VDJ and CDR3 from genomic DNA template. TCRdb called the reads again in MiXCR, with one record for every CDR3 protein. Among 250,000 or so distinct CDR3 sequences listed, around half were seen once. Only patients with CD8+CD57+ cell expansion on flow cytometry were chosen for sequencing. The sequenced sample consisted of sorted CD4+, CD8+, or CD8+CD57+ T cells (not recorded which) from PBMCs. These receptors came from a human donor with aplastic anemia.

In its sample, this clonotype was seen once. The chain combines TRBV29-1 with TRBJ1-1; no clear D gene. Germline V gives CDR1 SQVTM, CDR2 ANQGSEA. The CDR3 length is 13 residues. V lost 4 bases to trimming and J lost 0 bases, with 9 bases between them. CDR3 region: CSVGRRLNTEAFF. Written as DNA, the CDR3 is TGCAGCGTTGGACGCAGACTGAACACTGAAGCTTTCTTT. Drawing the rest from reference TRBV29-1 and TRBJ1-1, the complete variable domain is SAVISQKPSRDICQRGTSLTIQCQVDSQVTMMFWYRQQPGQSLTLIATANQGSEATYESGFVIDKFPISRPNLTFSTLTVSNMSPEDSSIYLCSVGRRLNTEAFFGQGTRLTVV.

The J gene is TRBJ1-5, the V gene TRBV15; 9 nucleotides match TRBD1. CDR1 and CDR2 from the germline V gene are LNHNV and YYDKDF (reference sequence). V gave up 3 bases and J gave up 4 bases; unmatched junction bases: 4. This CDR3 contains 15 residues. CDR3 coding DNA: TGTGCCACCAGCAGTGGGACAGGGCGAAATCAGCCCCAGCATTTT. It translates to CATSSGTGRNQPQHF.

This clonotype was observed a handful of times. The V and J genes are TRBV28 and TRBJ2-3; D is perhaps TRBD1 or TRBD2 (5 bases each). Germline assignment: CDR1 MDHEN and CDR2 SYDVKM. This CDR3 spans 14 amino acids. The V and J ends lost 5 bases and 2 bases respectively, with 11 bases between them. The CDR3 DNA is TGTGCCAGCAGTAGGGACGGCAACACAGATACGCAGTATTTT. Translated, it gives CASSRDGNTDTQYF.

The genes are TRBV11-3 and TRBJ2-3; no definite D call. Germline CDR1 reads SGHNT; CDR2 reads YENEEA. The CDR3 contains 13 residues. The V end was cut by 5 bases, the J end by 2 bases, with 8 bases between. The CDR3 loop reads CASSPPSTDTQYF. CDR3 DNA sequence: TGTGCCAGCAGCCCGCCGTCCACAGATACGCAGTATTTT. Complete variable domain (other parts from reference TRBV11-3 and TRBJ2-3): EAGVVQSPRYKIIEKKQPVAFWCNPISGHNTLYWYLQNLGQGPELLIRYENEEAVDDSQLPKDRFSAERLKGVDSTLKIQPAELGDSAVYLCASSPPSTDTQYFGPGTRLTVL.

As DNA, the CDR3 is TGTGCCACCAGCAGAGTCGGGGGTTCGAACACTGAAGCTTTCTTT. Its translation: CATSRVGGSNTEAFF. The chain joins TRBV15 to TRBJ1-1; TRBD1 is a possible D gene (5 bases). Germline CDR1 is LNHNV and CDR2 is YYDKDF (reference sequence). The CDR3 length is 15 residues. V lost 1 base, J lost 1 base, and 10 bases lay in between. Filled out from reference TRBV15 and TRBJ1-1, the complete variable domain reads DAMVIQNPRYQVTQFGKPVTLSCSQTLNHNVMYWYQQKSSQAPKLLFHYYDKDFNNEADTPDNFQSRRPNTSFCFLDIRSPGLGDTAMYLCATSRVGGSNTEAFFGQGTRLTVV.

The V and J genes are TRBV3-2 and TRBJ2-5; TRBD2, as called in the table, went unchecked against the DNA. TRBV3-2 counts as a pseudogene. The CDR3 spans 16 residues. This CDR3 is CASSQYERTYQETQYF. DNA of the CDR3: TGTGCCAGCAGCCAATATGAGCGGACGTACCAAGAGACCCAGTACTTC.

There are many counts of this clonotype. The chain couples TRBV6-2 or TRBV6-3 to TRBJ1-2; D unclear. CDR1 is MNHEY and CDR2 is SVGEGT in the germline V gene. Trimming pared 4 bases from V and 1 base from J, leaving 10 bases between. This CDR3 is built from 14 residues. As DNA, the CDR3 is TGTGCCAGCAGTTTACTCGGGAGTAACTATGGCTACACCTTC. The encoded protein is CASSLLGSNYGYTF.

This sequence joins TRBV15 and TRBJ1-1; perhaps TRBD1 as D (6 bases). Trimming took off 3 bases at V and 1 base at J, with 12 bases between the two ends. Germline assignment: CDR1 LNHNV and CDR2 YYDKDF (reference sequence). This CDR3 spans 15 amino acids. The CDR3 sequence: CATSSPDRWNTEAFF. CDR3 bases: TGTGCCACCAGCAGCCCCGACAGGTGGAACACTGAAGCTTTCTTT.

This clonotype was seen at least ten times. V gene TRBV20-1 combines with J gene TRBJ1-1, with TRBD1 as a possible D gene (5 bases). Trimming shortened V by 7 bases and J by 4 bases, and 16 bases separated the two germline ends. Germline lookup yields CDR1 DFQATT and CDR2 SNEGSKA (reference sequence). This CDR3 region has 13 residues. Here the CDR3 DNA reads TGCAGTGTAGATGGGGGGGACGTCACTGAAGCTTTCTTT. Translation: CSVDGGDVTEAFF.

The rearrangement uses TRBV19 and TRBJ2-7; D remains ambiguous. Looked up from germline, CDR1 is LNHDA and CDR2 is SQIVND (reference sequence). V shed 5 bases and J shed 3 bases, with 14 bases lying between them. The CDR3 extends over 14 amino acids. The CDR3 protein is CASSHAGGDYEQYV. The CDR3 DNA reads TGTGCCAGTAGTCACGCAGGCGGAGACTACGAGCAGTACGTC.

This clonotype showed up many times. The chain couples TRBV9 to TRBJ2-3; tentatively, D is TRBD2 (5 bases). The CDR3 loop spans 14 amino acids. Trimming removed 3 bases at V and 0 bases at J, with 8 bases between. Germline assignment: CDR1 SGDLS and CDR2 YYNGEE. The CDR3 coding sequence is TGTGCCAGCAGCGAAACGGGGAGCACAGATACGCAGTATTTT. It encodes CASSETGSTDTQYF.

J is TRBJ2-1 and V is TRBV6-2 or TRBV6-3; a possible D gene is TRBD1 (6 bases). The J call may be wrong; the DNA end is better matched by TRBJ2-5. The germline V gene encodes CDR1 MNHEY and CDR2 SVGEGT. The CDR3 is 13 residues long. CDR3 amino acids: CASSGQPQETQYF. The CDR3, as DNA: TGTGCCAGCAGTGGACAGCCCCAAGAGACCCAGTACTTC.